The 3 T cell receptor beta chains reported below all come from one sample, sequenced in a study of blood T cell repertoires in COVID-19. Method: immunoSEQ multiplex PCR; TCRdb's copy keeps in-frame clones and lacks some. The sample lists 190,000 or so clones, approximately 80% occurring once. Specimen: PBMCs or T cells enriched from blood (not recorded which). The receptor source for this set is a man aged 35 to 55 who had recovered from COVID-19.

The gene calls are TRBV5-1 and TRBJ1-3; D remains unclear. This CDR3 comprises 13 residues. Germline-derived CDR1 and CDR2 are SGHRS and YFSETQ. Trimming shortened V by 4 bases and J by 6 bases, and 11 bases separated the two germline ends. CDR3 loop: CASSPAGQNTIYF. CDR3 bases: TGCGCCAGCAGCCCAGCAGGTCAAAACACCATATATTTT.

The rearrangement links TRBV30 to TRBJ2-1, with 8 bases that match TRBD2. The CDR3 runs to 14 residues. Germline V lookup: CDR1 GTSNPN, CDR2 SVGIG (reference sequence). V gave up 6 bases and J gave up 7 bases; unmatched junction bases: 11. The DNA of the CDR3 is TGTGCCTGCTCAAGCGGCGGGAGGTTAAATGAGCAGTTCTTC. It is translated as CACSSGGRLNEQFF.

The chain has TRBV4-1 and TRBJ2-1; a possible D gene is TRBD2 (5 bases). Germline V gene data show CDR1 as MGHRA and CDR2 as YSYEKL. V was clipped by 6 bases and J by 5 bases, with 17 bases between them. This CDR3 comprises 15 residues. CDR3 DNA sequence: TGCGCCAGCAGTCGAAGCGGACGGCGAAACAATGAGCAGTTCTTC. It codes for CASSRSGRRNNEQFF.